This TCR beta chain originates from a study of blood T cell repertoires in COVID-19 (dated by TCRdb to about 2020). In terms of the full investigation: Collaborator samples came from the United States, Italy and Spain and covered acute and convalescent phases of COVID-19. The material from the prospective study consisted of cDNA or gDNA derived from T cells, B-cell-depleted T cells, or PBMCs. A de-identified subject ID, COVID-19 status, age in years and sex were almost always included in the sample metadata. Samples were obtained from the ongoing ImmuneRACE study (first 160 participants) and from 1,254 subjects provided by 6 global collaborators. Deeply sampled blood TCRbeta repertoires from subjects exposed to, actively infected with, or recovered from COVID-19 were included in the dataset. The repertoires were made available in a free public database intended to serve as a resource for research on the immune response to SARS-CoV-2. HLA class I and class II types, where available, came from metadata supplied by the sample provider rather than from assay-based typing.

The immunoSEQ Assay, a bias-controlled multiplex PCR, was used to amplify TCRbeta CDR3 regions from genomic DNA. For the original study's pipeline: Within the assay, amplification of reference gene primers was used to estimate how many nucleated cells each sample contained. Sequence reads were collapsed and filtered to measure the absolute abundance of every unique TCRbeta CDR3 rearrangement. For each sample, productive Simpson clonality was calculated as the square root of Simpson's diversity index across productive rearrangements. Here the immuneACCESS table is served through TCRdb, limited to in-frame sequences with V and J called. Missing clones are a known gap in these copies; in checked studies unresolved V genes cover under half, and the rest lacks a known reason. That table furnishes V, J and clone size, whereas the DNA furnished D and trimming. The sample includes about 160,000 clones, with roughly 85% observed a single time. Over 9.5% of the sample comes from the top ten.

The CDR3 sequence holds 14 residues, the cysteine and phenylalanine included. Left in the record is the CDR3 DNA by itself, 42 bases read in frame from the first base. From a lookup of the germline V gene, CDR1 and CDR2 are MNHNS and SASEGT. The germline V and J ends show losses of 3 bases and 2 bases respectively, and no gene match explains 0 bases of the junction. This clone was seen a single time. Its antigen target is currently unknown. No much larger clone exists at a distance of one base, and base qualities are not known. Study-wide findings and limitations: The quantity of clinical and demographic metadata differed by source and by participant and was supplied without curation.

Each collaborating institution followed its own protocols to collect whole blood in K2EDTA tubes. For TCRbeta analysis, collaborators shipped samples as frozen whole blood, isolated PBMCs, or DNA extracted from either of those sample types. In this chain, TRBV6-1 is recombined with TRBJ2-7; 11 junctional bases match TRBD2. This receptor was identified in a woman over 75 with active or convalescent COVID-19. Sequenced sample: peripheral blood. The CDR3 in this case is CASSETSGTYEQYF. The nucleotide sequence reads TGTGCCAGCAGTGAGACTAGCGGGACCTACGAGCAGTACTTC.